These 27 T cell receptor beta chains were sequenced from one sample in a study of vaccination and CD4 T cells after COVID-19. No antigen is known for these receptors. Once obtained from cultured CD4+ T cells, the DNA was sequenced using the Oncomine TCR Beta short-read assay. MiXCR was run by TCRdb on the PCR reads, yielding one entry per CDR3 protein. The sample consists of about 18,000 distinct CDR3 sequences, over 55% of them appearing once. As for treatment: approximately nine-day PBMC culture with coronavirus spike peptide pools or control peptides (ViraFEST assay). Material: CD4+ T cells from blood, cultured in vitro, obtained after SARS-CoV-2 vaccination. The source is a human donor who had recovered from COVID-19.

In the case of this clonotype: At one end, the junction sequence differs from germline, possibly due to a read error. The rearrangement joins TRBV11-2 to TRBJ2-1; the D is unclear. Germline values: CDR1 SGHAT, CDR2 FQNNGV. The CDR3 extends over 13 amino acids. In DNA, the CDR3 is TGTGCCAGCAGCTTAGATCCCGGACCCGAAGATGTCTTC. Translated, it gives CASSLDPGPEDVF.

This clonotype was detected a few times. V usage is TRBV20-1 and J usage is TRBJ1-2, with TRBD1 matching over 11 bases. The CDR3 runs 16 residues. Per germline, CDR1 DFQATT and CDR2 SNEGSKA (reference sequence). V lost 2 bases to trimming and J lost 5 bases; unmatched junction nucleotides: 10. In DNA, the CDR3 is TGCAGTGCTAGAAGCCCCGGGACAGGGGGAAAGTATGGCTACACCTTC. It codes for CSARSPGTGGKYGYTF.

V is TRBV12-3 or TRBV12-4 and J is TRBJ1-5; TRBD1 matches 7 bases. CDR3 size: 15 residues. V lost 6 bases and J lost 2; bases outside the gene matches: 7. For the CDR3, the DNA is TGTGCCAGCAGGCCGACAGGGCTGGGCAATCAGCCCCAGCATTTT. Amino acids: CASRPTGLGNQPQHF.

CDR3 in amino acids: CASSDPLEGYGYTF. DNA for the CDR3: TGTGCCAGCAGTGATCCACTAGAAGGGTATGGCTACACCTTC. The chain recombines TRBV6-1 with TRBJ1-2, with D unresolved. The CDR3 is 14 residues long. The germline V gene has CDR1 MNHNS and CDR2 SASEGT. Trimming cost V 3 bases and J 5 bases, with 13 bases left between them.

This clonotype was seen a few times. This rearrangement joins TRBV5-1 to TRBJ2-7; no firm D call. The CDR3 extends over 11 amino acids. V shed 0 bases and J shed 7 bases, with 5 bases lying between them. Germline CDR1 reads SGHRS; CDR2 reads YFSETQ. The DNA of the CDR3 is TGCGCCAGCAGCTTGGAGGCAGAGCAGTACTTC. This gives the protein CASSLEAEQYF.

The chain carries TRBV28 and TRBJ1-5; D is unresolved. The germline V gene encodes CDR1 MDHEN and CDR2 SYDVKM. CDR3 length equals 11 residues. The germline V and J ends were trimmed by 5 bases and 4 bases, with 3 bases remaining between them. The DNA for the CDR3 is TGTGCCAGCAGTCCAAATCAGCCCCAGCATTTT. It specifies CASSPNQPQHF.

This clonotype appeared a few times. The J gene is TRBJ1-1, the V gene TRBV6-5, with a possible D match to TRBD1 (6 bases). V lost 4 bases and J 4 bases, leaving 13 bases between the germline ends. The germline CDR1 and CDR2 sequences are MNHEY and SVGAGI. The CDR3 is 14 amino acids. The CDR3 DNA sequence: TGTGCCAGCAGTTCTCCGTTAGGGGGCACTGAAGCTTTCTTT. This encodes CASSSPLGGTEAFF.

The rearrangement links TRBV20-1 to TRBJ2-3; 9 nucleotides line up with TRBD2. Germline assignment: CDR1 DFQATT and CDR2 SNEGSKA (reference sequence). The CDR3 runs to 15 residues. DNA for the CDR3: TGCAGCGTTGTAGTCCTAGCGGGATCTCTTGATACGCAGTATTTT. This encodes CSVVVLAGSLDTQYF.

The rearrangement links TRBV5-4 to TRBJ1-2; tentatively, D is TRBD1 (5 bases). The V end was cut by 1 base, the J end by 3 bases, with 7 bases between. Germline V lookup: CDR1 SGHNT, CDR2 YYREEE (reference sequence). The CDR3 extends over 13 amino acids. CDR3 in amino acids: CASSLRGYYGYTF. The CDR3 DNA reads as TGTGCCAGCAGCTTGCGGGGCTACTATGGCTACACCTTC.

The chain uses TRBV2 and TRBJ2-2; TRBD2 agrees at 10 bases. The CDR3 totals 17 residues. Germline V gives CDR1 SNHLY, CDR2 FYNNEI. The trim removed 4 bases at V and 7 bases at J, leaving 12 bases unmatched. The CDR3 region is CASSVGPSGGRGGELFF. As DNA, the CDR3 is TGTGCCAGCAGTGTCGGGCCTAGCGGGGGCCGGGGCGGGGAGCTGTTTTTT. Filled out from reference TRBV2 and TRBJ2-2, the complete variable domain reads EPEVTQTPSHQVTQMGQEVILRCVPISNHLYFYWYRQILGQKVEFLVSFYNNEISEKSEIFDDQFSVERPDGSNFTLKIRSTKLEDSAMYFCASSVGPSGGRGGELFFGEGSRLTVL.

The chain recombines TRBV27 with TRBJ1-1; perhaps TRBD1 as D (6 bases). The CDR3 loop spans 12 amino acids. V lost 5 bases and J lost 8, with 12 bases in between. Germline CDR1 reads MNHEY; CDR2 reads SMNVEV (reference sequence). Written as DNA, the CDR3 is TGTGCCAGCAGTCTTCGCGGACAGGAAGCTTTCTTT. It specifies CASSLRGQEAFF.

The CDR3 sequence: CSARVAISSYNEQFF. CDR3 bases: TGCAGTGCTAGAGTTGCCATCTCCTCCTACAATGAGCAGTTCTTC. The V call is TRBV20-1, the J call TRBJ2-1; the D is unclear. Germline loops: CDR1 DFQATT, CDR2 SNEGSKA (reference sequence). This CDR3 has 15 amino acids. Trimming removed 1 base from V and 0 bases from J, with 10 bases in between.

The chain joins TRBV20-1 to TRBJ1-1; TRBD1 aligns across 7 bases. Germline loops: CDR1 DFQATT, CDR2 SNEGSKA (reference sequence). The CDR3 is 15 residues long. Germline trimming cut 6 bases from V and 7 bases from J; bases unmatched to any gene: 17. The CDR3 protein is CSALGQGVLFSEAFF. CDR3 nucleotide sequence: TGCAGTGCCCTGGGGCAGGGGGTTCTGTTCAGTGAAGCTTTCTTT.

The chain employs TRBV20-1 and TRBJ1-4; a weak D match, TRBD1 (5 bases). V lost 6 bases and J lost 7, with 15 bases in between. The CDR3 contains 13 residues. CDR1 and CDR2 from the germline V gene are DFQATT and SNEGSKA (reference sequence). In DNA form, the CDR3 reads TGCAGTGCGGGGCGGAGCCCTGGTGAAAAACTGTTTTTT. Its protein product is CSAGRSPGEKLFF.

This chain joins TRBV5-5 and TRBJ2-7; no clear D. This CDR3 contains 13 residues. CDR1 is SGHKS and CDR2 is YYEKEE in the germline V gene (reference sequence). V shed 4 bases and J shed 0 bases, with 8 bases lying between them. The CDR3 region has the DNA TGTGCCAGCAGCCGCAGTGACTCCTACGAGCAGTACTTC. This encodes CASSRSDSYEQYF.

This clonotype appeared a single time. This rearrangement joins TRBV19 to TRBJ1-2; 9 positions match TRBD1. V was pared by 7 bases and J by 4 bases, with 7 bases of the junction left unmatched. The CDR3 runs 14 residues. The germline V gene encodes CDR1 LNHDA and CDR2 SQIVND (reference sequence). CDR3 coding DNA: TGTGCCAGTAATCACAGGGGGCAGATCTATGGCTACACCTTC. Translating gives CASNHRGQIYGYTF.

The chain employs TRBV6-5 and TRBJ1-2; possible D gene TRBD1, 5 bases. The V and J ends lost 4 bases and 4 bases respectively, with 19 bases between them. The CDR3 is 16 residues long. CDR1 is MNHEY and CDR2 is SVGAGI in the germline V gene. CDR3 in amino acids: CASSSVGIGESYGYTF. In DNA, the CDR3 is TGTGCCAGCAGTTCCGTGGGTATAGGGGAGAGCTATGGCTACACCTTC.

The J gene is TRBJ1-1, the V gene TRBV2, with D tentatively TRBD1 (6 bases). The germline V and J ends were trimmed by 11 bases and 1 base, with 23 bases remaining between them. Germline assignment: CDR1 SNHLY and CDR2 FYNNEI. The CDR3 spans 16 residues. The CDR3 coding sequence is TGTGCCGGAAGAACGTCGACAGGACAATGGAACACTGAAGCTTTCTTT. Its translation: CAGRTSTGQWNTEAFF.

This chain uses TRBV21-1 with TRBJ1-5. TRBV21-1 corresponds to a pseudogene. The CDR3 runs 16 residues. CDR3: CASSTRKGAGNQPQHF. In nucleotides, the CDR3 is TGTGCCAGCAGCACAAGAAAGGGTGCGGGCAATCAGCCCCAGCATTTT.

The chain employs TRBV11-3 and TRBJ2-2, with D unclear. Trimming pared 3 bases from V and 4 bases from J, leaving 3 bases between. There are 12 residues in the CDR3. Germline loops: CDR1 SGHNT, CDR2 YENEEA. CDR3 sequence: CASSLVTGELFF. DNA of the CDR3: TGTGCCAGCAGCTTGGTCACCGGGGAGCTGTTTTTT.

The rearrangement links TRBV20-1 to TRBJ1-1; D remains unclear. V lost 3 bases and J lost 6, with 8 bases in between. The CDR3 length is 11 residues. The germline V gene has CDR1 DFQATT and CDR2 SNEGSKA (reference sequence). CDR3 region: CSASDIPEAFF. The CDR3 nucleotides read TGCAGTGCTAGTGACATACCTGAAGCTTTCTTT.

The chain joins TRBV2 to TRBJ2-2; D not resolved. The germline gives CDR1 SNHLY, CDR2 FYNNEI. V was trimmed by 7 bases and J by 6 bases, leaving 12 bases between them. This CDR3 is built from 13 residues. CDR3 protein: CASTFGPPGELFF. In DNA form, the CDR3 reads TGTGCCAGCACCTTCGGACCGCCCGGGGAGCTGTTTTTT.

This chain joins TRBV20-1 and TRBJ1-5, with 7 bases aligning to TRBD1. V was clipped by 6 bases and J by 4 bases; unmatched bases: 6. Germline CDR1 and CDR2: DFQATT and SNEGSKA (reference sequence). This CDR3 is built from 13 residues. The CDR3 sequence: CSARTGLNQPQHF. The DNA for the CDR3 is TGCAGTGCAAGGACAGGATTAAATCAGCCCCAGCATTTT.

The chain uses TRBV6-1 and TRBJ1-2; D gene unclear. CDR1 is MNHNS, CDR2 SASEGT, per germline. The CDR3 runs 11 residues. Trimming took 5 bases from V and 9 from J, leaving 10 bases between them. The CDR3 DNA reads TGTGCCAGCAGTAACAGCGGTAGCTACACCTTC. Protein sequence: CASSNSGSYTF.

The chain links TRBV7-2 to TRBJ2-3; D is uncertain. This CDR3 has 16 residues. V lost 1 base to trimming and J lost 2 bases, with 13 bases between them. The V gene's germline CDR1 is SGHTA and CDR2 FQGNSA. The CDR3 sequence: CASSLVKVATTDTQYF. CDR3 nucleotides: TGTGCCAGCAGCTTAGTAAAGGTAGCCACCACAGATACGCAGTATTTT. The full variable domain, in which reference TRBV7-2 and TRBJ2-3 provide the parts outside the CDR3, is GAGVSQSPSNKVTEKGKDVELRCDPISGHTALYWYRQSLGQGLEFLIYFQGNSAPDKSGLPSDRFSAERTGGSVSTLTIQRTQQEDSAVYLCASSLVKVATTDTQYFGPGTRLTVL.

The gene calls are TRBV6-5 and TRBJ1-2; TRBD1 matches 7 bases. From germline, CDR1 is MNHEY and CDR2 SVGAGI. The CDR3 is 13 residues long. Trimming at V came to 2 bases and at J to 7 bases, leaving 4 bases not matched to a gene. The DNA for the CDR3 is TGTGCCAGCAGTTACAAGGGGGCGGGTGGCTACACCTTC. Amino acids: CASSYKGAGGYTF.

The gene calls are TRBV7-8 and TRBJ2-1, with 9 bases lining up with TRBD1. With V trimmed by 6 bases and J by 8 bases, 11 bases remained unmatched. The CDR3 length is 15 residues. Germline V gene sequence: CDR1 SGHVS, CDR2 FQNEAQ. CDR3 sequence: CASSPDRGVGDEQFF. The CDR3 DNA is TGTGCCAGCAGTCCCGACAGGGGGGTGGGAGATGAGCAGTTCTTC. Together with reference TRBV7-8 and TRBJ2-1, the CDR3 gives the full variable domain: GAGVSQSPRYKVAKRGQDVALRCDPISGHVSLFWYQQALGQGPEFLTYFQNEAQLDKSGLPSDRFFAERPEGSVSTLKIQRTQQEDSAVYLCASSPDRGVGDEQFFGPGTRLTVL.